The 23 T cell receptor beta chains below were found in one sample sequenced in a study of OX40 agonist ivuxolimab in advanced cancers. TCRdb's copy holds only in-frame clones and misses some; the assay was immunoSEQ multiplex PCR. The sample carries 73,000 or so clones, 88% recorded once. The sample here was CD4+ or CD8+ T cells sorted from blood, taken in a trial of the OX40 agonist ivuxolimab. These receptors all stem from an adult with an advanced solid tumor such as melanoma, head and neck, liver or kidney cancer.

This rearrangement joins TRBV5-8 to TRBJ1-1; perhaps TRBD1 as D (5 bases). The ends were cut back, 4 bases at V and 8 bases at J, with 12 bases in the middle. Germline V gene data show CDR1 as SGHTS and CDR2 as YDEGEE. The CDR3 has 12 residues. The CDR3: CASSRGGREAFF. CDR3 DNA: TGTGCCAGCAGCCGGGGGGGACGCGAAGCTTTCTTT.

This CDR3 is CASSVTSSGEAFF. For the CDR3, the DNA is TGTGCCAGCAGCGTAACAAGCTCGGGTGAAGCTTTCTTT. The chain joins TRBV9 to TRBJ1-1, with D uncertain. V lost 1 base to trimming and J lost 7 bases, with 11 bases between them. Germline values: CDR1 SGDLS, CDR2 YYNGEE. The CDR3 runs to 13 residues.

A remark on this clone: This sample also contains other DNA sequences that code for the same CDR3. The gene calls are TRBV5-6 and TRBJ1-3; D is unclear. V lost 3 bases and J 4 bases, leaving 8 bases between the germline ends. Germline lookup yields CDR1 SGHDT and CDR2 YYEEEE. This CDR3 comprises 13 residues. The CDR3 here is CASSSTGGNTIYF. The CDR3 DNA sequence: TGTGCCAGCAGCTCAACTGGAGGAAACACCATATATTTT.

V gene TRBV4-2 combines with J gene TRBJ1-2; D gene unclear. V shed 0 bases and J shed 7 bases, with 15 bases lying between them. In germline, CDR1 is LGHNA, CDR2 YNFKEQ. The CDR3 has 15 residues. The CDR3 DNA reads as TGTGCCAGCAGCCAAGATACGGCAGGAGGTGGTGGCTACACCTTC. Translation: CASSQDTAGGGGYTF.

CDR3 sequence reads: CASSQGQTRPPPQHF. The CDR3 DNA sequence: TGCGCCAGCAGCCAGGGACAGACCAGGCCACCGCCCCAGCATTTT. The chain has TRBV4-1 and TRBJ1-5; 7 bases line up with TRBD1. Germline CDR1 MGHRA, CDR2 YSYEKL. With V trimmed by 3 bases and J by 9 bases, 11 bases remained unmatched. The CDR3 length is 15 residues.

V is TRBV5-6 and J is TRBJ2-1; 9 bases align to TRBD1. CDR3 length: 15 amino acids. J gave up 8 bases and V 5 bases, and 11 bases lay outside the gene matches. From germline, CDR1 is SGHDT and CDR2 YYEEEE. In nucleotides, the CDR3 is TGTGCCAGCAGTACCGGGACAGGGATAGGCGATGAGCAGTTCTTC. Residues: CASSTGTGIGDEQFF.

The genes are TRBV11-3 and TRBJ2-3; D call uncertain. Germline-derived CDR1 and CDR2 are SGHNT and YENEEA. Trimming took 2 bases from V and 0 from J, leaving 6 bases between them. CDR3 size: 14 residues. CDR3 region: CASSLLASTDTQYF. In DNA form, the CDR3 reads TGTGCCAGCAGCTTACTTGCTAGCACAGATACGCAGTATTTT.

CDR3 DNA: TGTGCCAGCAGCTTAATTCCGGGGCGGACGGCTGAAGCTTTCTTT. It encodes CASSLIPGRTAEAFF. The chain carries TRBV7-2 and TRBJ1-1; D is perhaps TRBD1 (5 bases). This CDR3 is 15 amino acids long. The germline V gene encodes CDR1 SGHTA and CDR2 FQGNSA. The V and J ends lost 2 bases and 6 bases respectively, with 16 bases between them.

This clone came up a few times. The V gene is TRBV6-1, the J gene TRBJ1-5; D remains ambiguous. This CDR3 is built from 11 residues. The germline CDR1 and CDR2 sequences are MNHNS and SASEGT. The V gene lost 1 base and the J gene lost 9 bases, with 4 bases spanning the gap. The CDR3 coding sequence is TGTGCCAGCAGTGAAGAATTGCCCCAGCATTTT. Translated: CASSEELPQHF.

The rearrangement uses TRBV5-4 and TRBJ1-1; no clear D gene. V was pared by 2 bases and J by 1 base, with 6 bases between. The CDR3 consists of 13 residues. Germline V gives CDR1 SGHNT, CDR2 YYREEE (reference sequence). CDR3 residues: CASSFKRNTEAFF. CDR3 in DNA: TGTGCCAGCAGCTTCAAGAGGAACACTGAAGCTTTCTTT.

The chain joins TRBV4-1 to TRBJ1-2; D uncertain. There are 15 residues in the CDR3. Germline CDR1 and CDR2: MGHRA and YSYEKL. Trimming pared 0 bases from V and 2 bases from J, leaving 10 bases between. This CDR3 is CASSQDRGGNYGYTF. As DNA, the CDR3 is TGCGCCAGCAGCCAAGATCGAGGCGGAAACTATGGCTACACCTTC.

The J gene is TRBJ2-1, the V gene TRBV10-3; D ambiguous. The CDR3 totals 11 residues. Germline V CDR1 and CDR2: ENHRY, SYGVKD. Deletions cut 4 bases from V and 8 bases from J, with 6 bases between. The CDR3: CAISGADEQFF. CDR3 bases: TGTGCCATCAGTGGGGCGGATGAGCAGTTCTTC.

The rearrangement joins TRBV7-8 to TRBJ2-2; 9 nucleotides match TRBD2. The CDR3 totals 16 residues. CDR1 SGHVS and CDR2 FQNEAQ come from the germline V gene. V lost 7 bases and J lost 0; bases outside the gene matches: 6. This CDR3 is CASTRGTSPNTGELFF. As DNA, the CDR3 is TGTGCCAGCACCCGTGGGACTAGCCCGAACACCGGGGAGCTGTTTTTT.

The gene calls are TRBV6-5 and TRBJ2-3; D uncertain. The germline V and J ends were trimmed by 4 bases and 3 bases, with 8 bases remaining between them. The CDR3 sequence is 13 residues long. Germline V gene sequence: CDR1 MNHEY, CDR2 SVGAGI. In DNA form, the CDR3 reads TGTGCCAGCAGTTCCTATAGTACAGATACGCAGTATTTT. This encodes CASSSYSTDTQYF.

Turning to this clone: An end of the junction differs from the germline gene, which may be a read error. CDR3 in amino acids: CASSSPRGRNIQYF. The CDR3 DNA sequence: TGTGCCAGCTCATCACCCAGGGGGCGAAACATTCAGTACTTC. This chain links TRBV18 with TRBJ2-4; TRBD1 matches at 8 bases. The V gene's germline CDR1 is KGHSH and CDR2 LQKENI. The CDR3 loop spans 14 amino acids.

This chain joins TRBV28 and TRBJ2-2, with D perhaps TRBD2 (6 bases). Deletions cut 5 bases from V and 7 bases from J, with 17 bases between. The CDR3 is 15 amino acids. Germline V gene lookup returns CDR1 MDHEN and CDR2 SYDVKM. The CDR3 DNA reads TGTGCCAGCAGTCCGCCTGCAGCGGGTCGCGGGGAGCTGTTTTTT. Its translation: CASSPPAAGRGELFF.

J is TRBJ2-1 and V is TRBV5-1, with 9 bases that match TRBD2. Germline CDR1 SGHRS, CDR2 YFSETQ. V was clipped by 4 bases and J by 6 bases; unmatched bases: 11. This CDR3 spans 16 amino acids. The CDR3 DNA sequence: TGCGCCAGCAGCCCTAGCGGGGCCGTTTACAGCAATGAGCAGTTCTTC. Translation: CASSPSGAVYSNEQFF. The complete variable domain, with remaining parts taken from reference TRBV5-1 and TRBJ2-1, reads KAGVTQTPRYLIKTRGQQVTLSCSPISGHRSVSWYQQTPGQGLQFLFEYFSETQRNKGNFPGRFSGRQFSNSRSEMNVSTLELGDSALYLCASSPSGAVYSNEQFFGPGTRLTVL.

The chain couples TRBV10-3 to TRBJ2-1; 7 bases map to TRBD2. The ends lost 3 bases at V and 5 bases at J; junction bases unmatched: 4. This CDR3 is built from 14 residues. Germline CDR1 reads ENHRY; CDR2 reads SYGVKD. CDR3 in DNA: TGTGCCATCAGTGAACGGACTAGGGACAATGAGCAGTTCTTC. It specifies CAISERTRDNEQFF.

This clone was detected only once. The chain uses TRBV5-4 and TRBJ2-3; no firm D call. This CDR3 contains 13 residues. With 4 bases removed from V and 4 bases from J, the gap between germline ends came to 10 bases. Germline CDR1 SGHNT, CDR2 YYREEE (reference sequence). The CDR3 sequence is CASSLINPDTQYF. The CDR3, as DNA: TGTGCCAGCAGCCTCATTAACCCAGATACGCAGTATTTT.

The CDR3 nucleotides read TGTGCCAGCAGTTCACTCACTCGGGAGCAGTTCTTC. It specifies CASSSLTREQFF. The chain links TRBV6-5 to TRBJ2-1; D not certain. Germline V gene lookup returns CDR1 MNHEY and CDR2 SVGAGI. This CDR3 comprises 12 residues. V was trimmed by 4 bases and J by 10 bases, leaving 11 bases between them.

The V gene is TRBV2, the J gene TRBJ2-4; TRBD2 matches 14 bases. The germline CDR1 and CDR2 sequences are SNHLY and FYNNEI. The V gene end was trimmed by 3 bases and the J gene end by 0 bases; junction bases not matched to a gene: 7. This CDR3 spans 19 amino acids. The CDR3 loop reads CASSDRTSGRPLAKNIQYF. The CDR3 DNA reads TGTGCCAGCAGTGACCGGACTAGCGGGAGGCCACTAGCCAAAAACATTCAGTACTTC.

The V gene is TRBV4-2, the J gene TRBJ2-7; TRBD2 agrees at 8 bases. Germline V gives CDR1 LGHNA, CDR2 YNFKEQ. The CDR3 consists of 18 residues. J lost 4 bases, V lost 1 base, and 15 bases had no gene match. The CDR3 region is CASSQVISSGTRVYEQYF. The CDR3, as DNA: TGTGCCAGCAGCCAAGTGATCTCATCCGGGACTAGAGTGTACGAGCAGTACTTC.

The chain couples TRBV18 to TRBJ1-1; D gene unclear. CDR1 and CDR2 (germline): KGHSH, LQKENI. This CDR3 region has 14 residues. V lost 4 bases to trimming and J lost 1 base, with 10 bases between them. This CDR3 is CASSRDTSNTEAFF. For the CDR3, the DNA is TGTGCCAGCTCACGAGACACTTCGAACACTGAAGCTTTCTTT.